This T cell receptor (beta chain) was documented in a study of T cell repertoires in cytomegalovirus infection. This clonotype has only a few counts. As yet, its antigen is unknown. TCRdb passed the reads through MiXCR, listing each CDR3 protein once. The data contain about 340,000 distinct CDR3 sequences, about 29% of them singletons. This receptor was identified in a human donor in good health (CMV status not recorded). Some clones in this sample may be carry-over from other donors' samples. The starting material was cultured PBMCs, obtained from culture after CMV antigen stimulation.

CDR3 amino acids: CASSLDRANSYGYTF. Here the CDR3 DNA reads TGTGCCAGCAGTTTGGACAGGGCCAACTCCTATGGCTACACCTTC. This chain joins TRBV12-3 or TRBV12-4 and TRBJ1-2, with 8 bases that match TRBD1. The CDR3 has 15 residues. The junction had 7 bases not matched to a gene; V was cut back by 3 bases and J by 4 bases.